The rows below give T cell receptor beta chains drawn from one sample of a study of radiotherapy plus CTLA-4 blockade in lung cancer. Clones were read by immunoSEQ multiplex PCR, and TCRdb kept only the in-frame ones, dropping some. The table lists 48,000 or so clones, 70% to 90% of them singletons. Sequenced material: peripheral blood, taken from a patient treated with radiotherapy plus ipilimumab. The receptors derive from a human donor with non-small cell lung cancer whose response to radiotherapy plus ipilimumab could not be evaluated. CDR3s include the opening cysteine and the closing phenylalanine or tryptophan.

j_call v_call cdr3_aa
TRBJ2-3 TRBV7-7 CASSTGTGFGTQYF
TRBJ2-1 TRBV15 CATSRVGSNEQFF
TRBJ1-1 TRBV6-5 CASTYNRNTEAFF
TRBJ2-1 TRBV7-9 CASSLGLAETNNEQFF
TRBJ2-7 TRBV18 CASSPGQSSYEQYF
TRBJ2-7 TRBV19 CASKSGASYEQYF
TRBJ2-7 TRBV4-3 CASSQDPGSTYEQYF
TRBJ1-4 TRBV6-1 CASSEAGTGVTEKLFF
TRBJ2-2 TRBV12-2 CASRLGSGQNMNTGELFF
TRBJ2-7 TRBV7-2 CASSTQGRSYEQYF
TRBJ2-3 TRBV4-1 CASSPGGASGPTDTQYF
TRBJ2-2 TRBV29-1 CSVEYQTNTGELFF
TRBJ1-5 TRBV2 CASSRNRGQGGQPQHF
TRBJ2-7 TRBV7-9 CASSPFREQYF
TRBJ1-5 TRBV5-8 CASSAQGYSNQPQHF
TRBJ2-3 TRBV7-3 CASSLRRGRTDTQYF
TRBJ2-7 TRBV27 CASSSDSYEQYF
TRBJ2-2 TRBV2 CASSESGRTGELFF
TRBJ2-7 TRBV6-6 CASSPTGSYEQYF
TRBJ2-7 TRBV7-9 CASSLNNPYEQYF
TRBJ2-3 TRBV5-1 CASRLGQGYTDTQYF
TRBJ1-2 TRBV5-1 CASSEGDRVLNGYTF
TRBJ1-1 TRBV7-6 CASSVEAVMNTEAFF
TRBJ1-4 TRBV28 CASSSAGAFNNEKLFF
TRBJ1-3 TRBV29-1 CSVEDPTGPGNTIYF
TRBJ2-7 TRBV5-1 CASSLGGLAYEQYF
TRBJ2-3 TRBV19 CASSQSGSTHSTDTQYF
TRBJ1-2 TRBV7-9 CASSRTPPGLLPDNYGYTF
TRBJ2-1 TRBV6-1 CASSDVPGASMSYNEQFF
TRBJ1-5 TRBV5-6 CASSLAFFNQPQHF
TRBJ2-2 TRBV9 CASSVGINRPNTGELFF
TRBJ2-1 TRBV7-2 CASSLTQGRREQFF
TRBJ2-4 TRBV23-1 CASSRPVEGAAKNIQYF
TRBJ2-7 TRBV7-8 CASSSRRLAYEQYF
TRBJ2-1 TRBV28 CASSFYTATGGNYSSYNEQFF
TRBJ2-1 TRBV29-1 CSVRDYNEQFF
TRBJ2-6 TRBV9 CASSVLSGANVLTF
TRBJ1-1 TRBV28 CASSLGGAEAFF
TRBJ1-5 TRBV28 CASSDRDSQPQHF
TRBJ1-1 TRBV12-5 CARSDRPEDTEAFF